The rows below give T cell receptor beta chains drawn from one sample of a study of cytomegalovirus exposure and HLA in healthy donors. Generated by immunoSEQ multiplex PCR, the TCRdb table keeps only in-frame clones and is missing some. This sample yields roughly 120,000 clones, of which around 70% are seen a single time; 1.6% belongs to the top ten. The sequencing input was PBMCs. These receptor sequences come from a woman between 18 and 29 years old in good health and CMV-seronegative. Both conserved end residues are part of each CDR3. Fields, in order: D gene, clone size, V gene, J gene, CDR3 DNA, CDR3 protein. D genes are given only for firm matches. Where a row states a size, it is once, few, many or the class of an expanded clone; other rows omit it.

D: NA
size: NA
V: TRBV14
J: TRBJ1-1
DNA: TGTGCCAGCAGCCAAGATCAGTCCGAGAACACTGAAGCTTTCTTT
CDR3: CASSQDQSENTEAFF

D: TRBD1
size: NA
V: TRBV6-5
J: TRBJ2-5
DNA: TGTGCCAGCAGGCACACAGGGGTGGAGACCCAGTACTTC
CDR3: CASRHTGVETQYF

D: TRBD1
size: few
V: TRBV15
J: TRBJ1-5
DNA: TGTGCCACCAGCGAAGGGACAGGGTATAGCAATCAGCCCCAGCATTTT
CDR3: CATSEGTGYSNQPQHF

D: TRBD1
size: NA
V: TRBV4-1
J: TRBJ2-1
DNA: TGCGCCAGCAGCCAAGTGGCAGGGGGCTGGAATGAGCAGTTCTTC
CDR3: CASSQVAGGWNEQFF

D: TRBD1
size: NA
V: TRBV28
J: TRBJ2-4
DNA: TGTGCCAGCAGTTTGGTGACAGGGAAAAACATTCAGTACTTC
CDR3: CASSLVTGKNIQYF

D: TRBD1
size: NA
V: TRBV25-1
J: TRBJ1-2
DNA: TGTGCCAGCAGCAAAGACAGGGAAGGAGATGGCTACACCTTC
CDR3: CASSKDREGDGYTF

D: NA
size: NA
V: TRBV29-1
J: TRBJ1-2
DNA: TGCAGCGTTGGCGGGAACTCGGAAGGCTACACCTTC
CDR3: CSVGGNSEGYTF

D: NA
size: NA
V: TRBV15
J: TRBJ1-4
DNA: TGTGCCACCAGCAGAGGGGCAGGAGAAAAACTGTTTTTT
CDR3: CATSRGAGEKLFF

D: TRBD1
size: NA
V: TRBV4-1
J: TRBJ1-1
DNA: TGCGCCAGCAGCCTCGGGACAGGGGACACTGAAGCTTTCTTT
CDR3: CASSLGTGDTEAFF

D: TRBD1
size: NA
V: TRBV5-6
J: TRBJ1-5
DNA: TGTGCCAGCAGCTGGGGGACAGGGGGTAGTCCCCAGCATTTT
CDR3: CASSWGTGGSPQHF

D: TRBD1
size: NA
V: TRBV5-1
J: TRBJ2-7
DNA: TGCGCCAGCAGCTCCGGGACAGGGGTTTACGAGCAGTACTTC
CDR3: CASSSGTGVYEQYF

D: TRBD1
size: few
V: TRBV5-1
J: TRBJ1-1
DNA: TGCGCCAGCAGCCTTTCCGGGACAGGGCTGACTGAAGCTTTCTTT
CDR3: CASSLSGTGLTEAFF

D: NA
size: NA
V: TRBV6-5
J: TRBJ1-1
DNA: TGTGCCAGCAGTTACGGGAGTTCGAACACTGAAGCTTTCTTT
CDR3: CASSYGSSNTEAFF

D: NA
size: NA
V: TRBV4-2
J: TRBJ2-5
DNA: TGTGCCAGCAGCCAAGAGAGTTCCCAGTACTTC
CDR3: CASSQESSQYF

D: NA
size: NA
V: TRBV5-6
J: TRBJ1-2
DNA: TGTGCCAGCAGCTTATCGGCAGGGGTTTATGGCTACACCTTC
CDR3: CASSLSAGVYGYTF

D: TRBD2
size: NA
V: TRBV5-4
J: TRBJ2-2
DNA: TGTGCCAGCAGCTTTTTCCCCATGCGGGGGGAAGACACCGGGGAGCTGTTTTTT
CDR3: CASSFFPMRGEDTGELFF

D: TRBD2
size: NA
V: TRBV11-3
J: TRBJ2-1
DNA: TGTGCCAGCAGCTTCGAGACTAGCGGGGGAGGTGAGCAGTTCTTC
CDR3: CASSFETSGGGEQFF

D: NA
size: few
V: TRBV4-1
J: TRBJ1-1
DNA: TGCGCCAGCAGCCATTTCGGGGGGATGAACACTGAAGCTTTCTTT
CDR3: CASSHFGGMNTEAFF

D: TRBD2
size: NA
V: TRBV28
J: TRBJ2-1
DNA: TGTGCCAGCAGCTCCGGACTAGTGTCCCCCTTGGGCTCCTACAATGAGCAGTTCTTC
CDR3: CASSSGLVSPLGSYNEQFF

D: NA
size: few
V: TRBV28
J: TRBJ1-4
DNA: TGTGCCAGCAGTTTATCACAGGGCGCAAATGAAAAACTGTTTTTT
CDR3: CASSLSQGANEKLFF

D: TRBD1
size: NA
V: TRBV10-3
J: TRBJ1-1
DNA: TGTGCCATCAGCCGAGTCGAGGGACAGGGGACTACTATGAACACTGAAGCTTTCTTT
CDR3: CAISRVEGQGTTMNTEAFF

D: TRBD2
size: NA
V: TRBV6-1
J: TRBJ2-2
DNA: TGTGCCAGCAGTGAATCGGAGCGGGGGATGACCGGGGAGCTGTTTTTT
CDR3: CASSESERGMTGELFF

D: TRBD1
size: NA
V: TRBV28
J: TRBJ1-2
DNA: TGTGCCAGCAGTCCCCTTTACCAGGGGGGCTATGGCTACACCTTC
CDR3: CASSPLYQGGYGYTF

D: TRBD1
size: NA
V: TRBV28
J: TRBJ1-1
DNA: TGTGCCAGCAGACAGGGGGCGCAGAACACTGAAGCTTTCTTT
CDR3: CASRQGAQNTEAFF

D: TRBD1
size: once
V: TRBV27
J: TRBJ1-2
DNA: TGTGCCAGCAGTCCTACTACAGGGGGCTATGGCTACACCTTC
CDR3: CASSPTTGGYGYTF

D: TRBD1
size: NA
V: TRBV27
J: TRBJ1-5
DNA: TGTGCCAGCAGACAGGGGTCGGGCCTAGGCAATCAGCCCCAGCATTTT
CDR3: CASRQGSGLGNQPQHF

D: NA
size: NA
V: TRBV19
J: TRBJ1-1
DNA: TGTGCCAGTAGGGGGCATGAAGCTTTCTTT
CDR3: CASRGHEAFF